The 20 T cell receptor beta chains reported below all come from one sample, sequenced in a study of PD-1 blockade in classical Hodgkin lymphoma. Each patient's relapse followed autologous stem cell transplantation, and brentuximab vedotin exposure varied. Generated by immunoSEQ multiplex PCR, the TCRdb table keeps only in-frame clones and is missing some. The sample includes roughly 24,000 clones, about 78% of them seen just once. Sequences were derived from peripheral blood mononuclear cells (PBMCs), sampled before the second cycle of nivolumab. The receptors stem from a human donor with classical Hodgkin lymphoma.

In DNA, the CDR3 is TGTGCCAGCAGCGTAGCAGCGGGAGGGATGAACACCGGGGAGCTGTTTTTT. Its protein product is CASSVAAGGMNTGELFF. The chain has TRBV9 and TRBJ2-2, with TRBD2 matching over 10 bases. Germline V CDR1 and CDR2: SGDLS, YYNGEE. J gave up 1 base and V 0 bases, and 3 bases lay outside the gene matches. The CDR3 runs to 17 residues.

The rearrangement links TRBV6-1 to TRBJ1-2; no reliable D call. Trimming cost V 6 bases and J 6 bases, with 8 bases left between them. From germline, CDR1 is MNHNS and CDR2 SASEGT. The CDR3 consists of 11 residues. The CDR3 is CASSSEHGYTF. In DNA, the CDR3 is TGTGCCAGCAGCTCCGAACATGGCTACACCTTC.

The CDR3 region has the DNA TGCGCCAGCAGCTTTTCAGCGGGCATGACCGGGGAGCTGTTTTTT. Translating it yields CASSFSAGMTGELFF. J is TRBJ2-2 and V is TRBV5-1; D possibly corresponds to TRBD2 (6 bases). V was pared by 2 bases and J by 5 bases, with 13 bases between. Germline V gene sequence: CDR1 SGHRS, CDR2 YFSETQ. The CDR3 runs 15 residues.

This chain links TRBV5-1 with TRBJ2-1; D not certain. Looked up from germline, CDR1 is SGHRS and CDR2 is YFSETQ. This CDR3 region has 14 residues. V lost 0 bases and J lost 6, with 10 bases in between. CDR3 DNA: TGCGCCAGCAGCTTGGTTAGCAGAAGCAATGAGCAGTTCTTC. It yields the protein CASSLVSRSNEQFF.

V is TRBV27 and J is TRBJ2-1; D is unclear. The CDR3 consists of 14 residues. The germline V gene encodes CDR1 MNHEY and CDR2 SMNVEV (reference sequence). Deletions cut 7 bases from V and 3 bases from J, with 13 bases between. CDR3 residues: CASNQVGFYNEQFF. The CDR3 coding sequence is TGTGCCAGCAACCAAGTAGGGTTCTACAATGAGCAGTTCTTC.

This sequence joins TRBV28 and TRBJ2-4; D may correspond to TRBD1 or TRBD2 (5 bases each). CDR3 length: 13 residues. Trimming removed 8 bases from V and 5 bases from J, with 13 bases in between. Germline loops: CDR1 MDHEN, CDR2 SYDVKM. CDR3 nucleotides: TGTGCCAGCCACGGGGCGGCACAAAACATTCAGTACTTC. It specifies CASHGAAQNIQYF.

The V and J genes are TRBV6-6 and TRBJ2-7, with D possibly being TRBD1 (6 bases). V gave up 5 bases and J gave up 3 bases, with 8 bases separating them. Germline V gene lookup returns CDR1 MNHNY and CDR2 SVGAGI (reference sequence). This CDR3 region has 12 residues. In DNA form, the CDR3 reads TGTGCCAGCAGTGGACAGAACTACGAGCAGTACTTC. This sequence encodes CASSGQNYEQYF.

This rearrangement joins TRBV6-1 to TRBJ1-6; no definite D call. Germline V CDR1 and CDR2: MNHNS, SASEGT. This CDR3 spans 14 amino acids. V lost 7 bases, J lost 0 bases, and 7 bases lay in between. Here the CDR3 DNA reads TGTGCCAGCACCCAGAGCTCCTATAATTCACCCCTCCACTTT. Its protein is CASTQSSYNSPLHF.

The chain recombines TRBV19 with TRBJ2-5, with TRBD1 identical over 9 bases. J gave up 4 bases and V 5 bases, and 11 bases lay outside the gene matches. The CDR3 has 16 amino acids. Germline V gives CDR1 LNHDA, CDR2 SQIVND (reference sequence). In DNA form, the CDR3 reads TGTGCCAGTAGTTTCCCATCCGGGACAGGGCTAGAGACCCAGTACTTC. It yields the protein CASSFPSGTGLETQYF.

This clone was detected only a few times. This sequence joins TRBV2 and TRBJ1-5; the match to TRBD1 covers 7 bases. V dropped 6 bases and J dropped 7; count of bases not matched to a gene: 15. The germline CDR1 and CDR2 sequences are SNHLY and FYNNEI. The CDR3 sequence is 16 residues long. CDR3 nucleotides: TGTGCCAGCAGCGACCTGAATAAGGGGGCTGAGCAGCCCCAGCATTTT. Residues: CASSDLNKGAEQPQHF.

The J gene is TRBJ2-7, the V gene TRBV6-6; D is unresolved. The CDR3 extends over 11 amino acids. Trimming cost V 0 bases and J 6 bases, with 3 bases left between them. Germline values: CDR1 MNHNY, CDR2 SVGAGI (reference sequence). The chain's CDR3 is CASSYSREQYF. The DNA for the CDR3 is TGTGCCAGCAGTTACTCACGCGAGCAGTACTTC.

As for this clone: At one end the junction does not follow the germline gene, possibly because of a read error. V usage is TRBV6-1 and J usage is TRBJ2-7; 8 bases fit TRBD1. CDR1 MNHNS and CDR2 SASEGT come from the germline V gene. The CDR3 is 12 amino acids. The CDR3, as DNA: TGCGCCACCGGGACAGGAGGCGTCGAGCAGTACTTC. Translating it yields CATGTGGVEQYF.

V gene TRBV6-1 combines with J gene TRBJ1-3; D call uncertain. Germline V gene lookup returns CDR1 MNHNS and CDR2 SASEGT. The V end was cut by 7 bases, the J end by 0 bases, with 7 bases between. The CDR3 spans 13 residues. CDR3 in DNA: TGTGCCAGCATTCAGAGCTCTGGAAACACCATATATTTT. It translates to CASIQSSGNTIYF.

Judged by abundance, this clone is medium-sized (0.01 to 0.1%). V gene TRBV7-2 combines with J gene TRBJ1-1, with a weak D call TRBD1 (5 bases). Germline assignment: CDR1 SGHTA and CDR2 FQGNSA. Trimming removed 5 bases at V and 4 bases at J, with 17 bases between. The CDR3 contains 15 residues. The CDR3: CASSAQGALGTEAFF. The CDR3 region has the DNA TGTGCCAGCAGCGCACAAGGGGCCCTTGGCACTGAAGCTTTCTTT.

The rearrangement joins TRBV7-9 to TRBJ2-1; no reliable D call. V was clipped by 4 bases and J by 1 base, with 14 bases between them. CDR3 size: 16 residues. Germline-derived CDR1 and CDR2 are SEHNR and FQNEAQ (reference sequence). As DNA, the CDR3 is TGTGCCAGCAGCTCGTCCAAGACTGGGTCCTACAATGAGCAGTTCTTC. It codes for CASSSSKTGSYNEQFF.

In this sample, this clone turned up a few times. The rearrangement uses TRBV28 and TRBJ2-5; D unresolved. In germline, CDR1 is MDHEN, CDR2 SYDVKM. The CDR3 is 15 residues long. The V gene lost 4 bases and the J gene lost 5 bases, with 17 bases spanning the gap. CDR3 bases: TGTGCCAGCAGTTGGAACAAGTTCTCTCCGGAGACCCAGTACTTC. This gives the protein CASSWNKFSPETQYF. Looking up the rest from reference TRBV28 and TRBJ2-5 gives the full variable domain: DVKVTQSSRYLVKRTGEKVFLECVQDMDHENMFWYRQDPGLGLRLIYFSYDVKMKEKGDIPEGYSVSREKKERFSLILESASTNQTSMYLCASSWNKFSPETQYFGPGTRLLVL.

There are a few counts of this clone. The V gene is TRBV7-2, the J gene TRBJ2-2; 9 bases are a match to TRBD2. V was pared by 2 bases and J by 7 bases, with 2 bases of the junction left unmatched. Germline V CDR1 and CDR2: SGHTA, FQGNSA. This CDR3 contains 14 residues. CDR3 loop: CASSLSGRNGELFF. Here the CDR3 DNA reads TGTGCCAGCAGCTTAAGCGGGAGGAACGGGGAGCTGTTTTTT. The variable domain in full, with the rest retrieved from reference TRBV7-2 and TRBJ2-2, is GAGVSQSPSNKVTEKGKDVELRCDPISGHTALYWYRQSLGQGLEFLIYFQGNSAPDKSGLPSDRFSAERTGGSVSTLTIQRTQQEDSAVYLCASSLSGRNGELFFGEGSRLTVL.

This chain links TRBV5-1 with TRBJ2-2, with no clear D. V was trimmed by 2 bases and J by 4 bases, leaving 3 bases between them. Per the germline V gene, CDR1 is SGHRS and CDR2 is YFSETQ. The CDR3 consists of 12 residues. The DNA for the CDR3 is TGCGCCAGCAGCTTCACCACCGGGGAGCTGTTTTTT. Its protein product is CASSFTTGELFF.

The V call is TRBV6-6, the J call TRBJ2-1, with TRBD2 matching 10 bases. J was trimmed by 6 bases and V by 4 bases; bases with no gene match: 9. The CDR3 runs to 16 residues. Germline V gene sequence: CDR1 MNHNY, CDR2 SVGAGI (reference sequence). CDR3 DNA sequence: TGTGCCAGCAGTTTCCAAGCGGGAGGGGGAGTCAATGAGCAGTTCTTC. Translating it yields CASSFQAGGGVNEQFF.

The chain carries TRBV4-1 and TRBJ2-7; 8 nucleotides align to TRBD1. Germline loops: CDR1 MGHRA, CDR2 YSYEKL. The V segment lost 1 base and the J segment 5 bases; nucleotides outside the gene matches: 7. This CDR3 contains 15 residues. The CDR3 loop reads CASSQGRQGANEQYF. In DNA, the CDR3 is TGCGCCAGCAGCCAAGGACGGCAGGGGGCCAACGAGCAGTACTTC.